This is a list of T cell receptor beta chains from one sample in a study of shared clonotypes between healthy human individuals. The repertoire was sequenced with immunoSEQ multiplex PCR; TCRdb's copy has only in-frame clones and lacks some. This sample has millions of clones, with 90% to 95% found just once. The sequencing sample was made of naive CD4+ T cells sorted from blood. The receptor set was obtained from a man in his late teens or twenties in good health. Both conserved end residues are part of each CDR3. A D gene is named only where the DNA matches it firmly. The size entry is marked missing in some rows and otherwise reads once, few, many or a size class.

V gene	D gene	clone size	J gene	CDR3 DNA	CDR3 protein
TRBV19	.	.	TRBJ1-1	TGTGCCAGTAGTGCCAGGGGATTTGGCACTGAAGCTTTCTTT	CASSARGFGTEAFF
TRBV10-2	TRBD1	.	TRBJ1-1	TGCGCCAGCAGCGAAACAGGGGGGGAAAACACTGAAGCTTTCTTT	CASSETGGENTEAFF
TRBV30	TRBD2	once	TRBJ2-1	TGTGCCTGGAGTGCTTCTAGAAGCGGGGGGGCGGATAATGAGCAGTTCTTC	CAWSASRSGGADNEQFF
TRBV5-1	TRBD2	.	TRBJ2-7	TGCGCCAGCAGCTTGGGCTCTAGCGGGAAAACTTACGAGCAGTACTTC	CASSLGSSGKTYEQYF
TRBV29-1	.	.	TRBJ1-2	TGCAGCGTTCAGGGCGCCGGGCAGAGAAGCTACACCTTC	CSVQGAGQRSYTF
TRBV18	.	once	TRBJ2-7	TGTGCCAGCTCACCCGATCGCGACGAGCAGTACTTC	CASSPDRDEQYF
TRBV11-2	TRBD2	.	TRBJ2-1	TGTGCCAGCAGCTCGCTCGGACTAGCGGGGGGGCCTATCCGCGATGAGCAGTTCTTC	CASSSLGLAGGPIRDEQFF
TRBV30	.	.	TRBJ1-1	TGTGCCTGGAGTGTAACGGCCGCAACTGAAGCTTTCTTT	CAWSVTAATEAFF
TRBV7-8	TRBD2	few	TRBJ2-2	TGTGCCAGCAGCTCCCGCCCGGGGGGGCAGACCGGGGAGCTGTTTTTT	CASSSRPGGQTGELFF
TRBV28	.	.	TRBJ1-2	TGTGCCGAAGGGCCCCGGCTTAACTATGGCTACACCTTC	CAEGPRLNYGYTF
TRBV30	TRBD2	.	TRBJ2-1	TGTGCCTGGAGTACGGGAGGCTACAATGAGCAGTTCTTC	CAWSTGGYNEQFF
TRBV28	TRBD1	.	TRBJ2-6	TGTGCCAGCAGTTTCATCAATGGACAGGGGGCCTCTGGGGCCAACGTCCTGACTTTC	CASSFINGQGASGANVLTF
TRBV28	TRBD1	once	TRBJ1-1	TGTGCCAGCAGCTCCGGACAGGGGGCTGAAGCTTTCTTT	CASSSGQGAEAFF
TRBV7-9	.	once	TRBJ1-6	TGTGCCAGCAGCTTAGGCCTCATGAGCTCCTATAATTCACCCCTCCACTTT	CASSLGLMSSYNSPLHF
TRBV7-9	.	once	TRBJ1-2	TGTGCCAGCAGTCAATCAGCCTCCAGACAGGTCGGTGGCTACACCTTC	CASSQSASRQVGGYTF
TRBV30	TRBD2	.	TRBJ2-3	TGTGCCTGGAGTGTACGGGCCGGCGGGGGGGCCCTCACAGATACGCAGTATTTT	CAWSVRAGGGALTDTQYF
TRBV7-2	.	.	TRBJ2-7	TGTGCCAGCAGCTCTGACAGATACTCCTACGAGCAGTACTTC	CASSSDRYSYEQYF
TRBV30	TRBD2	.	TRBJ2-1	TGTGCCTGGAGCTTAGTACGGACTAGCGGAGGGTACAATGAGCAGTTCTTC	CAWSLVRTSGGYNEQFF
TRBV7-9	TRBD2	.	TRBJ2-1	TGTGCCAGCAGTAGGGGAGGGACCTACAATGAGCAGTTCTTC	CASSRGGTYNEQFF
TRBV9	TRBD1	.	TRBJ1-3	TGTGCCAGCAGCTACCGACAGGGCTCTGGAAACACCATATATTTT	CASSYRQGSGNTIYF
TRBV28	.	.	TRBJ2-1	TGTGCCAGCAGTTTCCCGGCGGGGTCAATAGAGTTCTTC	CASSFPAGSIEFF
TRBV7-9	TRBD2	.	TRBJ2-1	TGTGCCAGCAGCTCCCCCCCTCTAGCGGGTCGCAATGAGCAGTTCTTC	CASSSPPLAGRNEQFF
TRBV28	TRBD1	.	TRBJ1-2	TGTGCCAGCCCTACAGGGGCGCTTAACTATGGCTACACCTTC	CASPTGALNYGYTF
TRBV7-2	.	.	TRBJ1-1	TGTGCCAGCAGCCGGACGGGGGAGCGGAACACTGAAGCTTTCTTT	CASSRTGERNTEAFF
TRBV27	TRBD1	.	TRBJ2-7	TGTGCCAGCAGTTCTCAGACAGGGGGCTACGAGCAGTACTTC	CASSSQTGGYEQYF
TRBV2	TRBD2	once	TRBJ2-7	TGTGCCAGCAACGAGCGGGGGGGAACTACCTACGAGCAGTACTTC	CASNERGGTTYEQYF
TRBV5-4	.	once	TRBJ1-2	TGTGCCAGCAGCACACCGGGACTTTATGGCTACACCTTC	CASSTPGLYGYTF
TRBV6-6	.	.	TRBJ2-3	TGTGCCAGCAGTTACGGGGGTAGGGGCACAGATACGCAGTATTTT	CASSYGGRGTDTQYF
TRBV5-6	.	.	TRBJ1-2	TGTGCCAGCAGCTACAATAAGGATGGCTACACCTTC	CASSYNKDGYTF
TRBV10-3	TRBD1	.	TRBJ2-3	TGTGCCACACGACAGGGCGACAGCACAGATACGCAGTATTTT	CATRQGDSTDTQYF
TRBV5-1	TRBD1	once	TRBJ1-4	TGCGCCAGCAGCTGGACAGGGGCTAATGAAAAACTGTTTTTT	CASSWTGANEKLFF
TRBV7-9	.	.	TRBJ2-3	TGTGCCAGCAGCTTAGGGTCGACAGATCGCACAGATACGCAGTATTTT	CASSLGSTDRTDTQYF
TRBV7-8	.	.	TRBJ2-3	TGTGCCAGCAGCCCCCGGGGGCCACTTAGCACAGATACGCAGTATTTT	CASSPRGPLSTDTQYF
TRBV6-5	.	.	TRBJ1-2	TGTGCCAGCAGCTCAAAATTTGCAGGCAACTATGGCTACACCTTC	CASSSKFAGNYGYTF
TRBV5-1	TRBD1	.	TRBJ1-5	TGCGCCAGCAGCTCTGACAGGGGACAGCCCCAGCATTTT	CASSSDRGQPQHF
TRBV9	.	.	TRBJ2-3	TGTGCCAGCAGCGTGGCTCCCTACAGTAGAACCCGCACAGATACGCAGTATTTT	CASSVAPYSRTRTDTQYF
TRBV7-8	.	.	TRBJ2-7	TGTGCCAGCAGCCTGAACAGCCCCCGCACCTACGAGCAGTACTTC	CASSLNSPRTYEQYF
TRBV5-6	.	.	TRBJ1-3	TGTGCCAGCAGCCGCCGGTGGGACCTCTCTGGAAACACCATATATTTT	CASSRRWDLSGNTIYF
TRBV11-2	TRBD1	.	TRBJ1-2	TGTGCCAGCAGCCGTGGACAGGCCCAGGGGGCCTATGGCTACACCTTC	CASSRGQAQGAYGYTF
TRBV9	TRBD1	once	TRBJ2-4	TGTGCCAGCAGCGTAGGAACAGGGGGCCGAAACATTCAGTACTTC	CASSVGTGGRNIQYF
TRBV5-6	.	.	TRBJ2-3	TGTGCCAGCAGCTGGGCGGGAAACACAGATACGCAGTATTTT	CASSWAGNTDTQYF
TRBV29-1	TRBD2	.	TRBJ2-7	TGCAGCATCATTCCGGGACTAGCGGGCTACGAGCAGTACTTC	CSIIPGLAGYEQYF
TRBV4-2	TRBD1	once	TRBJ1-2	TGTGCCAGCAGCCAAGGGGGACAGGGGGAGAAGGGCTACACCTTC	CASSQGGQGEKGYTF
TRBV29-1	.	.	TRBJ1-1	TGCAGCGTTGATTCCGGGGGGCTGAACACTGAAGCTTTCTTT	CSVDSGGLNTEAFF
TRBV10-3	.	.	TRBJ1-1	TGTGCCATCAGTGGGGTACAGGCAGAAGCTTTCTTT	CAISGVQAEAFF